Sequencing of this T cell receptor (beta chain) was carried out in a study of T cell responses to AZD1222 COVID-19 vaccine. General observations from the study: CD4 TCRs associated with vaccination spanned spike, dominating at 160-218 and 743-854. Donor demographics were predominantly white British with a female majority; clonal diversity may be underestimated.

This clone has a single count. The antigen is unknown. This CDR3 is 16 amino acids long. V lost 6 bases and J lost 1; bases outside the gene matches: 8. CDR1 GTSNPN and CDR2 SVGIG come from the germline V gene (reference sequence). Sequencing used immunoSEQ multiplex PCR; TCRdb keeps in-frame clones, though not all of them. The sample has 120,000 or so clones; approximately 90% are singletons. V and J are TRBV30 and TRBJ2-2; 10 nucleotides line up with TRBD2. The sample consisted of peripheral blood, taken on day 0 of AZD1222 vaccination. This TCR came from an adult in good health. CDR3: CACPGRLAGNTGELFF. The DNA for the CDR3 is TGTGCCTGCCCGGGCCGACTAGCGGGGAACACCGGGGAGCTGTTTTTT.